These 30 T cell receptor beta chains were all obtained from the same sample, sequenced in a study of CD8 T cells in Susac syndrome. Reverse transcription used about 0.45 to 1 ug RNA and random hexamers. From the immunoSEQ multiplex PCR reads, TCRdb called clonotypes with MiXCR, one entry per CDR3 protein. Here the sample spans some 150,000 distinct CDR3 sequences, 94% being singletons. Source material: CD4+ T cells from PBMCs. These receptors all come from a human donor in good health.

The chain has TRBV7-2 and TRBJ1-4, with 7 bases matching TRBD1. CDR1 and CDR2 from the germline V gene are SGHTA and FQGNSA. V shed 7 bases and J 4 bases; nucleotides not matched to a gene: 6. This CDR3 region has 14 residues. Written as DNA, the CDR3 is TGTGCCAGCAACTTCGGACAGGATAATGAAAAACTGTTTTTT. This sequence encodes CASNFGQDNEKLFF.

This clonotype was observed a single time. The gene calls are TRBV29-1 and TRBJ2-7; TRBD1 aligns across 7 bases. Trimming cost V 5 bases and J 3 bases; bases outside gene matches: 7. Per the germline V gene, CDR1 is SQVTM and CDR2 is ANQGSEA. This CDR3 has 13 residues. CDR3 sequence reads: CSVRGQWDYEQYF. The DNA for the CDR3 is TGCAGCGTTAGGGGACAGTGGGACTACGAGCAGTACTTC.

The rearrangement links TRBV18 to TRBJ1-1; 9 bases align to TRBD1. Germline V gene data show CDR1 as KGHSH and CDR2 as LQKENI. This CDR3 comprises 14 residues. V lost 6 bases to trimming and J lost 4 bases; unmatched junction nucleotides: 6. The CDR3 DNA is TGTGCCAGCTCTCCAAGACAGGGGGGCACTGAAGCTTTCTTT. Translated: CASSPRQGGTEAFF.

The chain carries TRBV20-1 and TRBJ2-5; 7 bases fit TRBD2. Germline CDR1 and CDR2: DFQATT and SNEGSKA (reference sequence). The junction had 9 bases not matched to a gene; V was cut back by 3 bases and J by 5 bases. The CDR3 spans 14 residues. The CDR3 DNA sequence: TGCAGTGCTAGGGGGACTACGGGGGTTGAGACCCAGTACTTC. It specifies CSARGTTGVETQYF.

This clonotype has a handful of counts. V and J are TRBV19 and TRBJ2-7; D may be TRBD1 (7 bases). Germline lookup yields CDR1 LNHDA and CDR2 SQIVND (reference sequence). Trimming removed 3 bases from V and 7 bases from J, with 19 bases in between. This CDR3 has 15 amino acids. CDR3 residues: CASSMAGQPFEEQYF. DNA for the CDR3: TGTGCCAGTAGTATGGCGGGACAGCCCTTTGAAGAGCAGTACTTC.

The V and J genes are TRBV6-5 and TRBJ1-5; D not certain. The germline V gene has CDR1 MNHEY and CDR2 SVGAGI. The length of the CDR3 is 15 residues. V lost 6 bases to trimming and J lost 6 bases, with 18 bases between them. For the CDR3, the DNA is TGTGCCAGCAGCGCCGGCCTCATCGGAAGTCAGCCCCAGCATTTT. Translation: CASSAGLIGSQPQHF.

The rearrangement links TRBV7-3 to TRBJ2-6, with D possibly called TRBD1 or TRBD2 (5 bases each). Per germline, CDR1 SGHTA and CDR2 FQGTGA. The CDR3 is 16 residues long. Trimming took 2 bases from V and 0 from J, leaving 8 bases between them. CDR3 residues: CASSLGAGSGANVLTF. For the CDR3, the DNA is TGTGCCAGCAGCTTAGGGGCGGGCTCTGGGGCCAACGTCCTGACTTTC.

CDR3 sequence reads: CSARPLAGAHNTQYF. Here the CDR3 DNA reads TGCAGTGCTAGACCTCTAGCGGGGGCGCACAATACGCAGTATTTT. This chain uses TRBV20-1 with TRBJ2-3; TRBD2 aligns across 10 bases. The CDR3 has 15 amino acids. Germline V gene sequence: CDR1 DFQATT, CDR2 SNEGSKA (reference sequence). J lost 7 bases, V lost 2 bases, and 9 bases had no gene match.

The V gene is TRBV18, the J gene TRBJ2-7; either TRBD1 or TRBD2 may fit D (6 bases each). Germline lookup yields CDR1 KGHSH and CDR2 LQKENI. Trimming shortened V by 4 bases and J by 2 bases, and 12 bases separated the two germline ends. CDR3 length equals 14 residues. CDR3 coding DNA: TGTGCCAGCTCACGGAGGGGGACCGCCTACGAGCAGTACTTC. It yields the protein CASSRRGTAYEQYF. The full variable domain, rest sourced from reference TRBV18 and TRBJ2-7, is NAGVMQNPRHLVRRRGQEARLRCSPMKGHSHVYWYRQLPEEGLKFMVYLQKENIIDESGMPKERFSAEFPKEGPSILRIQQVVRGDSAAYFCASSRRGTAYEQYFGPGTRLTVT.

This sequence joins TRBV29-1 and TRBJ1-1, with 10 nucleotides matching TRBD1. V dropped 7 bases and J dropped 4; count of bases not matched to a gene: 3. In germline, CDR1 is SQVTM, CDR2 ANQGSEA. This CDR3 is built from 12 residues. CDR3 residues: CSGGTGVTEAFF. The CDR3 DNA follows: TGCAGCGGGGGGACAGGGGTCACTGAAGCTTTCTTT.

The gene calls are TRBV5-1 and TRBJ2-5; no reliable D call. Germline CDR1 is SGHRS and CDR2 is YFSETQ. Trimming took off 6 bases at V and 1 base at J, with 1 base between the two ends. This CDR3 has 10 amino acids. The CDR3 sequence is CASTQETQYF. In nucleotides, the CDR3 is TGCGCCAGCACCCAAGAGACCCAGTACTTC.

This clonotype was detected only once. V gene TRBV5-1 combines with J gene TRBJ2-1; D is ambiguous. This CDR3 spans 15 amino acids. The V gene lost 0 bases and the J gene lost 4 bases, with 11 bases spanning the gap. CDR1 SGHRS and CDR2 YFSETQ come from the germline V gene. CDR3 DNA sequence: TGCGCCAGCAGCTTGGACGGAGCGCGATACAATGAGCAGTTCTTC. It encodes CASSLDGARYNEQFF.

The rearrangement joins TRBV7-2 to TRBJ1-2; a weak D match, TRBD1 (5 bases). This CDR3 is built from 14 residues. Trimming shortened V by 1 base and J by 4 bases, and 10 bases separated the two germline ends. Per germline, CDR1 SGHTA and CDR2 FQGNSA. The CDR3 DNA sequence: TGTGCCAGCAGCTTAGAGGGCAGGGTCTATGGCTACACCTTC. Amino acids: CASSLEGRVYGYTF.

This rearrangement joins TRBV20-1 to TRBJ2-4, with D uncertain. The CDR3 extends over 15 amino acids. Germline V gene lookup returns CDR1 DFQATT and CDR2 SNEGSKA (reference sequence). V lost 0 bases to trimming and J lost 1 base, with 10 bases between them. CDR3 coding DNA: TGCAGTGCTAGAGACAGGAGTGGGGCCAAAAACATTCAGTACTTC. Protein: CSARDRSGAKNIQYF.

For the CDR3, the DNA is TGTGCCAGTAGTCCCCAGGGTCGGAACAATGAGCAGTTCTTC. It yields the protein CASSPQGRNNEQFF. The V call is TRBV19, the J call TRBJ2-1, with D tentatively TRBD1 (5 bases). The V end was cut by 5 bases, the J end by 5 bases, with 13 bases between. CDR1 and CDR2 from the germline V gene are LNHDA and SQIVND (reference sequence). There are 14 residues in the CDR3.

This chain links TRBV5-1 with TRBJ2-1; D is undetermined. Trimming left V 4 bases short and J 6 bases short, with 11 bases between. CDR3 length equals 13 residues. Germline loops: CDR1 SGHRS, CDR2 YFSETQ. CDR3 DNA: TGCGCCAGCAGCCCTGACTCGCTCAATGAGCAGTTCTTC. This encodes CASSPDSLNEQFF.

The chain couples TRBV5-4 to TRBJ2-5; TRBD2 matches at 8 bases. This CDR3 is built from 16 residues. Trimming took 0 bases from V and 2 from J; bases not matched to a gene: 6. Germline CDR1 is SGHNT and CDR2 is YYREEE (reference sequence). The CDR3: CASSLGVAGTQETQYF. The DNA for the CDR3 is TGTGCCAGCAGCTTGGGAGTAGCGGGAACGCAAGAGACCCAGTACTTC. The whole variable domain, filled in from reference TRBV5-4 and TRBJ2-5, reads ETGVTQSPTHLIKTRGQQVTLRCSSQSGHNTVSWYQQALGQGPQFIFQYYREEENGRGNFPPRFSGLQFPNYSSELNVNALELDDSALYLCASSLGVAGTQETQYFGPGTRLLVL.

A note on this clonotype: One junction end disagrees with the germline gene, perhaps due to a read error. The rearrangement uses TRBV6-1 and TRBJ1-2, with TRBD1 identical over 8 bases. Germline V gene lookup returns CDR1 MNHNS and CDR2 SASEGT. The CDR3 is 15 amino acids. The CDR3 is CASSQARTGSYGYTF. DNA of the CDR3: TGTGCCAGCAGTCAAGCCCGGACAGGGAGTTATGGCTACACCTTC.

V gene TRBV19 combines with J gene TRBJ2-1; D is possibly TRBD1 (5 bases). This CDR3 has 17 residues. V was trimmed by 3 bases and J by 0 bases, leaving 15 bases between them. The germline CDR1 and CDR2 sequences are LNHDA and SQIVND (reference sequence). The CDR3 region is CASSMGRASSSYNEQFF. DNA of the CDR3: TGTGCCAGTAGTATGGGCAGGGCGTCGAGCTCCTACAATGAGCAGTTCTTC.

This rearrangement joins TRBV7-2 to TRBJ2-7, with TRBD2 matching over 12 bases. Germline loops: CDR1 SGHTA, CDR2 FQGNSA. This CDR3 contains 15 residues. V shed 3 bases, J shed 4 bases, and the junction held 4 bases outside the gene matches. The CDR3 DNA follows: TGTGCCAGCAGCTTTCTAGCGGGAGGGCAATACGAGCAGTACTTC. Its protein is CASSFLAGGQYEQYF.

This clonotype was seen once. This sequence joins TRBV28 and TRBJ1-3; no clear D. The V and J ends lost 6 bases and 3 bases respectively, with 12 bases between them. CDR1 and CDR2 from the germline V gene are MDHEN and SYDVKM. The CDR3 extends over 14 amino acids. CDR3 amino acids: CASSHISGGNTIYF. CDR3 DNA: TGTGCCAGCAGCCACATATCGGGTGGAAACACCATATATTTT.

The genes are TRBV2 and TRBJ1-1; TRBD1 might be the D (5 bases). The V end was cut by 5 bases, the J end by 5 bases, with 12 bases between. The CDR3 length is 13 residues. The germline gives CDR1 SNHLY, CDR2 FYNNEI. The CDR3 sequence: CASSWQGETEAFF. Here the CDR3 DNA reads TGTGCCAGCAGTTGGCAGGGTGAAACTGAAGCTTTCTTT.

CDR3 in DNA: TGTGCCAGCAGCACCTCTGCGGACTACTGGGAGACCCAGTACTTC. It specifies CASSTSADYWETQYF. This chain uses TRBV12-3 or TRBV12-4 with TRBJ2-5; D possibly corresponds to TRBD2 (6 bases). The CDR3 length is 15 residues. Between the trimmed V and J ends, which lost 6 bases and 5 bases, there was a span of 19 bases.

The rearrangement joins TRBV10-2 to TRBJ1-3, with D possibly matching TRBD1 (5 bases). The CDR3 contains 15 residues. Looked up from germline, CDR1 is WSHSY and CDR2 is SAAADI. Trimming cost V 3 bases and J 7 bases, with 16 bases left between them. The CDR3, as DNA: TGCGCCAGCAGTGATGCCCCCCAGGCAGGGAACACCATATATTTT. It is translated as CASSDAPQAGNTIYF.

The chain links TRBV18 to TRBJ1-1, with 9 bases lining up with TRBD1. With 4 bases clipped from V and 1 base from J, the junction kept 4 bases outside the gene matches. The CDR3 has 15 residues. Germline CDR1 reads KGHSH; CDR2 reads LQKENI. CDR3 coding DNA: TGTGCCAGCTCACTACAGGGGGCAGAGAACACTGAAGCTTTCTTT. Translation: CASSLQGAENTEAFF.

This chain links TRBV11-1 with TRBJ1-1; no clear D. V lost 5 bases to trimming and J lost 0 bases, with 16 bases between them. CDR3 length equals 16 residues. The germline V gene has CDR1 SGHAT and CDR2 FQDESV (reference sequence). The CDR3: CASSPKLDPMNTEAFF. The DNA for the CDR3 is TGTGCCAGCAGCCCTAAACTAGACCCCATGAACACTGAAGCTTTCTTT. Drawing the rest from reference TRBV11-1 and TRBJ1-1, the complete variable domain is EAEVAQSPRYKITEKSQAVAFWCDPISGHATLYWYRQILGQGPELLVQFQDESVVDDSQLPKDRFSAERLKGVDSTLKIQPAELGDSAMYLCASSPKLDPMNTEAFFGQGTRLTVV.

The genes are TRBV20-1 and TRBJ1-2, with TRBD1 matching 7 bases. Unmatched junction bases numbered 6, after V lost 6 bases and J lost 8 bases. The CDR3 has 11 residues. Germline assignment: CDR1 DFQATT and CDR2 SNEGSKA (reference sequence). In nucleotides, the CDR3 is TGCAGTGCCTCGACAGGGAACGGCTACACCTTC. This sequence encodes CSASTGNGYTF.

The V call is TRBV6-1, the J call TRBJ1-2; no clear D. The CDR3 runs 16 residues. The V gene lost 1 base and the J gene lost 3 bases, with 15 bases spanning the gap. Per the germline V gene, CDR1 is MNHNS and CDR2 is SASEGT. The CDR3 loop is CASSEGVTGIYYGYTF. CDR3 nucleotide sequence: TGTGCCAGCAGTGAAGGGGTCACCGGGATCTACTATGGCTACACCTTC.

The chain joins TRBV10-3 to TRBJ2-5; 11 bases are a match to TRBD1. This CDR3 has 15 amino acids. J was trimmed by 5 bases and V by 6 bases; bases with no gene match: 8. Germline CDR1 ENHRY, CDR2 SYGVKD. CDR3 in amino acids: CAISRTGGAGETQYF. In DNA form, the CDR3 reads TGTGCCATCAGCCGGACAGGGGGCGCGGGGGAGACCCAGTACTTC.

This chain's CDR3 is CASSSSGTSGRAGELFF. DNA for the CDR3: TGTGCCAGCAGCTCGAGCGGGACTAGCGGGAGGGCCGGGGAGCTGTTTTTT. The rearrangement uses TRBV7-2 and TRBJ2-2, with 16 bases matching TRBD2. V dropped 4 bases and J dropped 6; count of bases not matched to a gene: 5. The germline V gene encodes CDR1 SGHTA and CDR2 FQGNSA. The CDR3 contains 17 residues.